This record covers a single TCR beta chain. Its antigen remains unidentified. This sample is drawn from a study of cytomegalovirus exposure and HLA in healthy donors. The CDR3 runs to 13 residues. Germline values: CDR1 ENHRY, CDR2 SYGVKD. The V and J ends lost 5 bases and 9 bases respectively, with 17 bases between them. Overall study results and limits: The study found most TCR sequences rare, yet found some public TCRs in many donors. According to reports, the classifier identified cytomegalovirus status with high specificity and sensitivity.

TCRdb keeps only in-frame clones here, not all; method: immunoSEQ multiplex PCR. The data hold approximately 99,000 clones, with approximately 86% observed a single time. The sequence was collected from a woman aged 18-30 years in good health and CMV-seronegative. Specimen: PBMCs. The V and J genes are TRBV10-3 and TRBJ2-7; D not certain. The CDR3 is CAISLPGRPLQYF. The DNA for the CDR3 is TGTGCCATCAGTCTTCCCGGTCGCCCGCTGCAGTACTTC.